The rows below give T cell receptor beta chains drawn from one sample of a study of Graves' ophthalmopathy and Graves' hyperthyroidism. TCRdb redid the calling of the multiplex PCR reads with MiXCR, one entry per CDR3 protein. Among about 420,000 distinct CDR3 sequences listed, under 25% were seen once. Sequencing was done on a sample of peripheral blood. These receptors were taken from a woman aged 18-29 years with stable Graves' hyperthyroidism. Both conserved end residues are part of each CDR3. D genes are given only for firm matches. Not all rows give a size; the values are once, few, many and, for expanded clones, a class.

TRBV20-1	TRBJ2-2	TRBD1	many	CSARARDRGVSGELFF	TGCAGTGCTAGGGCCCGCGACAGGGGAGTATCCGGGGAGCTGTTTTTT
TRBV11-2	TRBJ1-3	TRBD1	many	CASSKGTGSSGNTIYF	TGTGCCAGCAGCAAGGGGACAGGGAGCTCTGGAAACACCATATATTTT
TRBV20-1	TRBJ1-2	TRBD1	NA	CSALAAGGDYGYTF	TGCAGTGCCCTAGCAGCAGGGGGGGACTATGGCTACACCTTC
TRBV4-1	TRBJ1-1	NA	few	CASSPFMNTEAFF	TGCGCCAGCAGCCCTTTCATGAACACTGAAGCTTTCTTT
TRBV19	TRBJ2-7	NA	many	CASSADRRYEQYF	TGTGCCAGTAGTGCGGACAGACGGTACGAGCAGTACTTC
TRBV27	TRBJ2-7	NA	many	CASSLPEQYF	TGTGCCAGCAGTTTACCAGAGCAGTACTTC
TRBV25-1	TRBJ2-7	TRBD2	few	CASSEGTSGSFFSYEQYF	TGTGCCAGCAGTGAAGGGACTAGCGGGAGCTTTTTTTCCTACGAGCAGTACTTC
TRBV5-1	TRBJ2-3	TRBD2	few	CASSEGLAVVDTQYF	TGCGCCAGCAGCGAGGGACTAGCGGTGGTCGATACGCAGTATTTT
TRBV5-6	TRBJ1-5	TRBD1	NA	CASSYRQGGNQPQHF	TGTGCCAGCAGCTACCGACAGGGAGGAAATCAGCCCCAGCATTTT
TRBV29-1	TRBJ1-1	NA	NA	CSVSPSMNTEAFF	TGCAGCGTCTCACCTAGCATGAACACTGAAGCTTTCTTT
TRBV12-3/TRBV12-4	TRBJ1-1	NA	many	CASSFEGGTEAFF	TGTGCCAGCAGTTTTGAGGGAGGCACTGAAGCTTTCTTT
TRBV20-1	TRBJ1-4	NA	NA	CSARYSPNEKLFF	TGCAGTGCTAGGTACAGCCCCAATGAAAAACTGTTTTTT
TRBV7-8	TRBJ1-2	TRBD1	NA	CASSPTGGGWFGYTF	TGTGCCAGCAGCCCTACAGGGGGAGGGTGGTTTGGCTACACCTTC
TRBV6-2/TRBV6-3	TRBJ2-5	NA	many	CASSYGPGTEETQYF	TGTGCCAGCAGTTACGGCCCGGGGACGGAGGAGACCCAGTACTTC
TRBV6-2/TRBV6-3	TRBJ1-5	NA	many	CASSHQLGAQPQHF	TGTGCCAGCAGCCACCAACTTGGGGCTCAGCCCCAGCATTTT
TRBV19	TRBJ1-2	TRBD1	many	CASSSSGTAYGYTF	TGTGCCAGTAGCTCCTCCGGGACAGCGTATGGCTACACCTTC
TRBV20-1	TRBJ1-2	TRBD1	many	CSARDLRGPGGYTF	TGCAGTGCTAGAGATCTGAGGGGGCCCGGTGGCTACACCTTC
TRBV2	TRBJ1-2	NA	few	CASSVAPGTAGYTF	TGTGCCAGCAGTGTGGCTCCCGGGACCGCCGGCTACACCTTC
TRBV18	TRBJ2-7	NA	NA	CASSPPGPKAYEQYF	TGTGCCAGCTCACCACCGGGGCCAAAGGCCTACGAGCAGTACTTC
TRBV10-3	TRBJ2-2	NA	many	CAISEGGGEYTGELFF	TGTGCCATCAGTGAGGGCGGAGGGGAGTACACCGGGGAGCTGTTTTTT
TRBV12-3/TRBV12-4	TRBJ1-1	TRBD1	few	CVSSLRAGQHEALF	TGTGTCAGCAGTTTACGCGCGGGACAGCATGAAGCTCTCTTT
TRBV28	TRBJ2-5	TRBD2	NA	CASRPLRGTSGGRTQYF	TGTGCCAGCAGACCTCTTCGGGGGACTAGCGGGGGTAGGACCCAGTACTTC
TRBV6-2/TRBV6-3	TRBJ1-1	TRBD1	NA	CASSYQIDRDFDTEAFF	TGTGCCAGCAGTTACCAGATCGACAGGGATTTCGACACTGAAGCTTTCTTT
TRBV5-1	TRBJ2-7	NA	many	CASSAGLGEQYF	TGCGCCAGCAGCGCGGGGTTGGGGGAGCAGTACTTC
TRBV6-4	TRBJ2-7	NA	many	CASSDSVASGRSYEQYF	TGTGCCAGCAGTGACTCGGTAGCCTCAGGAAGGTCCTACGAGCAGTACTTC
TRBV2	TRBJ2-7	NA	many	CASTPLGESEQYF	TGTGCCAGCACCCCATTAGGCGAAAGTGAGCAGTACTTC
TRBV20-1	TRBJ1-1	NA	many	CSASRRFTEAFF	TGCAGTGCTAGCCGCCGGTTCACTGAAGCTTTCTTT
TRBV20-1	TRBJ2-7	NA	many	CSAREPLKEHWPIYEQYF	TGCAGTGCTAGGGAGCCTTTAAAGGAGCACTGGCCCATTTACGAGCAGTACTTC
TRBV6-1	TRBJ2-3	TRBD1	many	CASTVATGEVDTQYF	TGTGCCAGCACCGTTGCCACAGGGGAAGTAGATACGCAGTATTTT
TRBV7-2	TRBJ1-1	NA	many	CASSRVGGDGTEAFF	TGTGCCAGCAGCCGAGTTGGAGGGGACGGAACTGAAGCTTTCTTT
TRBV4-1	TRBJ2-5	NA	many	CASSQGRGAGQETQYF	TGCGCCAGCAGCCAAGGTAGGGGGGCGGGGCAAGAGACCCAGTACTTC
TRBV20-1	TRBJ2-7	NA	many	CSASGVVTYEQYF	TGCAGTGCTAGCGGTGTCGTTACCTACGAGCAGTACTTC
TRBV24-1	TRBJ1-2	TRBD1	NA	CATSDNSPTDRGYGYTF	TGTGCCACCAGTGATAACTCACCCACAGACAGGGGCTATGGCTACACCTTC
TRBV2	TRBJ1-2	NA	many	CASSEGGTGGYTF	TGTGCCAGCAGTGAAGGCGGCACGGGTGGCTACACCTTC
TRBV9	TRBJ2-7	TRBD2	few	CASSVAEGLAGGTYEQYF	TGTGCCAGCAGCGTAGCGGAGGGGCTAGCGGGAGGTACCTACGAGCAGTACTTC
TRBV28	TRBJ2-5	TRBD1	many	CASSMGTGMITKETQYF	TGTGCCAGCAGTATGGGGACAGGGATGATAACTAAAGAGACCCAGTACTTC
TRBV10-2	TRBJ2-4	TRBD1	many	CASSEQGIKNIQYF	TGCGCCAGCAGTGAACAGGGGATCAAAAACATTCAGTACTTC
TRBV28	TRBJ1-2	TRBD1	NA	CASSPSGTGGTHYGYTF	TGTGCCAGCAGTCCCTCCGGGACAGGGGGCACGCACTATGGCTACACCTTC
TRBV7-2	TRBJ2-5	TRBD2	many	CASSSASGVVQETQYF	TGTGCCAGCAGCTCGGCTAGCGGTGTCGTCCAAGAGACCCAGTACTTC
TRBV27	TRBJ2-5	NA	many	CASSPQGMYETQYF	TGTGCCAGCAGTCCGCAGGGAATGTACGAGACCCAGTACTTC
TRBV25-1	TRBJ2-7	TRBD1	many	CASSVGTGGGYEQYF	TGTGCCAGCAGTGTGGGGACAGGGGGAGGCTACGAGCAGTACTTC
TRBV27	TRBJ1-6	NA	NA	CASSLAGRRALHF	TGTGCCAGCAGTTTAGCAGGGAGGCGGGCCCTCCACTTT
TRBV5-1	TRBJ1-2	NA	many	CASSLTRFYGYTF	TGCGCCAGCAGCTTGACGAGGTTCTATGGCTACACCTTC
TRBV7-9	TRBJ2-5	TRBD1	many	CASSPGTGLHQETQYF	TGTGCCAGCAGTCCCGGGACAGGGTTGCACCAAGAGACCCAGTACTTC
TRBV5-1	TRBJ1-2	NA	many	CASSLEGEGRGYTF	TGCGCCAGCAGCTTGGAAGGGGAGGGCCGAGGCTACACCTTC
TRBV18	TRBJ1-2	NA	NA	CASSPPAGNYGYTF	TGTGCCAGCTCTCCCCCGGCGGGCAACTATGGCTACACCTTC
TRBV19	TRBJ2-2	NA	many	CASSISPNTGELFF	TGTGCCAGTAGTATAAGCCCGAACACCGGGGAGCTGTTTTTT
TRBV19	TRBJ1-1	TRBD1	NA	CASDTGGRTEAFF	TGTGCCAGTGACACAGGGGGCCGGACTGAAGCTTTCTTT
TRBV6-2/TRBV6-3	TRBJ2-5	NA	many	CASSLQGKPETQYF	TGTGCCAGCAGCCTCCAGGGAAAACCGGAGACCCAGTACTTC
TRBV7-9	TRBJ2-7	TRBD2	many	CASSSGLAGVYEQYF	TGTGCCAGCAGCTCAGGACTAGCGGGAGTCTACGAGCAGTACTTC
TRBV9	TRBJ1-3	NA	NA	CASSVSRTSGNTIYF	TGTGCCAGCAGCGTCAGCCGCACCTCTGGAAACACCATATATTTT
TRBV20-1	TRBJ1-1	NA	many	CSARENTEAFF	TGCAGTGCTAGGGAGAACACTGAAGCTTTCTTT